Listed below are T cell receptor beta chains from one sample, sequenced in a study of blood T cells in healthy people across ages. TCRdb ran MiXCR on the 5' RACE reads and lists one entry per CDR3 protein. The repertoire holds about 1.8 million distinct CDR3 sequences, with roughly 52% as singletons. The specimen was blood. Receptors originate from a woman aged 40 to 50 in good health. Both conserved end residues are part of each CDR3. The order of the fields is clone size, J gene, D gene, V gene, CDR3 protein, CDR3 DNA. The D gene is left open where the match is weak. Only some rows state a clone size, as once, few, many or a class for expanded clones.

few | TRBJ2-7 | - | TRBV20-1 | CSARDLGSPNEQYF | TGCAGTGCTAGAGATCTGGGCAGCCCCAACGAGCAGTACTTC
- | TRBJ1-2 | - | TRBV6-5 | CASSYSNTGHYYGYTF | TGTGCCAGCAGTTACTCGAACACAGGACACTACTATGGCTACACCTTC
few | TRBJ2-5 | - | TRBV15 | CATSRDRALRGETQYF | TGTGCCACCAGCAGAGATCGGGCATTGAGAGGAGAGACCCAGTACTTC
- | TRBJ1-2 | TRBD1 | TRBV6-5 | CASSYRTGAGGYTF | TGTGCCAGCAGTTATCGGACAGGGGCCGGAGGCTACACCTTC
- | TRBJ2-1 | TRBD2 | TRBV20-1 | CSASLGLAYEQFF | TGCAGTGCTAGCCTGGGACTAGCTTATGAGCAGTTCTTC
- | TRBJ1-1 | - | TRBV9 | CASSPGGFSEAFF | TGTGCCAGCAGCCCGGGGGGTTTTTCTGAAGCTTTCTTT
- | TRBJ2-7 | TRBD1 | TRBV11-2 | CASSSIVDRGPYEQYF | TGTGCCAGCAGCTCGATAGTTGACAGGGGACCCTACGAGCAGTACTTC
many | TRBJ1-2 | TRBD1 | TRBV7-2 | CASSSGQNYGYTF | TGCGCCAGCAGCTCGGGACAGAACTATGGCTACACCTTC
- | TRBJ2-3 | - | TRBV24-1 | CATSEVATDTQYF | TGTGCCACCAGTGAGGTAGCAACAGATACGCAGTATTTT
- | TRBJ2-1 | - | TRBV4-1 | CASSPPTGDCSYNEQFF | TGCGCCAGCAGCCCCCCCACTGGAGATTGCTCCTACAATGAGCAGTTCTTC
- | TRBJ2-5 | TRBD1 | TRBV28 | CASSLWRDRQKTQYF | TGTGCCAGCAGTTTATGGCGGGACAGGCAAAAGACCCAGTACTTC
- | TRBJ2-7 | - | TRBV15 | CATSRDPSGPLYEQYF | TGTGCCACCAGCAGAGATCCGAGCGGGCCACTATACGAGCAGTACTTC
- | TRBJ2-7 | TRBD1 | TRBV4-2 | CASSQGGTGDEQYF | TGTGCCAGCAGCCAAGGGGGGACAGGGGACGAGCAGTACTTC
- | TRBJ1-5 | - | TRBV27 | CASSLAGDHQPQHF | TGTGCCAGCAGTTTAGCAGGGGATCATCAGCCCCAGCATTTT
few | TRBJ1-2 | - | TRBV20-1 | CSASPTKNPYGYTF | TGCAGTGCCAGTCCGACAAAGAACCCCTATGGCTACACCTTC
few | TRBJ2-7 | TRBD1 | TRBV6-2/TRBV6-3 | CASSYWGTGDEQYF | TGTGCCAGCAGTTACTGGGGGACAGGGGACGAGCAGTACTTC
- | TRBJ2-1 | - | TRBV9 | CASSVGVFEGPYNEQFF | TGTGCCAGCAGCGTAGGGGTGTTTGAGGGACCCTACAATGAGCAGTTCTTC
- | TRBJ2-7 | - | TRBV20-1 | CSATWDIAYEQYF | TGCAGTGCTACGTGGGACATAGCCTACGAGCAGTACTTC
- | TRBJ2-1 | - | TRBV27 | CASSLIVGGYNEQFF | TGTGCCAGCAGCCTAATTGTGGGGGGCTACAATGAGCAGTTCTTC
- | TRBJ2-1 | TRBD1 | TRBV7-2 | CASSPSQGVSYNEQFF | TGTGCCAGCAGCCCATCGCAGGGGGTCTCCTACAATGAGCAGTTCTTC
- | TRBJ1-2 | - | TRBV29-1 | CSVPLGHPYGYTF | TGCAGCGTTCCCTTGGGACACCCTTATGGCTACACCTTC
once | TRBJ2-1 | TRBD2 | TRBV9 | CVSSLEGLAAEQFF | TGTGTCAGCAGCCTCGAGGGACTAGCGGCTGAGCAGTTCTTC
- | TRBJ2-7 | - | TRBV6-1 | CASETSSYEQYF | TGTGCCAGCGAGACTAGCTCCTACGAGCAGTACTTC
few | TRBJ2-3 | TRBD2 | TRBV9 | CASSARAGGPSDTQYF | TGTGCCAGCAGCGCCAGAGCGGGGGGGCCGTCCGATACGCAGTATTTT
once | TRBJ2-5 | - | TRBV10-1 | CASSERLNEQYF | TGCGCCAGCAGTGAGAGGCTGAATGAGCAGTACTTC
- | TRBJ2-3 | - | TRBV9 | CASEGVYTDTQYF | TGTGCCAGCGAGGGGGTCTACACAGATACGCAGTATTTT
- | TRBJ2-5 | - | TRBV6-5 | CASSYSKWGRGRETQYF | TGTGCCAGCAGTTACTCGAAATGGGGTAGAGGGAGAGAGACCCAGTACTTC
- | TRBJ1-5 | - | TRBV6-6 | CASTSDGFNQPQHF | TGTGCCAGCACCTCGGACGGATTTAATCAGCCCCAGCATTTT
few | TRBJ2-1 | - | TRBV12-3/TRBV12-4 | CASNQRETTYEQFF | TGTGCCAGCAACCAAAGGGAGACAACCTATGAGCAGTTCTTC
few | TRBJ2-3 | - | TRBV29-1 | CSAEKAATDTQYF | TGCAGCGCAGAGAAGGCAGCCACAGATACGCAGTATTTT
once | TRBJ2-1 | TRBD2 | TRBV10-1 | CASSVVAGGLNEQFF | TGCGCCAGCAGTGTGGTAGCGGGGGGGCTAAATGAGCAGTTCTTC
- | TRBJ2-6 | TRBD1 | TRBV6-2/TRBV6-3 | CASSYRTGTGANVLTF | TGTGCCAGCAGTTATCGGACAGGGACTGGGGCCAACGTCCTGACTTTC
few | TRBJ2-1 | - | TRBV4-3 | CASSQQGKSYNEQFF | TGCGCCAGCAGCCAACAAGGGAAATCCTACAATGAGCAGTTCTTC
few | TRBJ2-5 | - | TRBV10-3 | CATGYQETQYF | TGTGCCACGGGATACCAAGAGACCCAGTACTTC
once | TRBJ2-3 | - | TRBV4-3 | CASSQDGATNTQYF | TGCGCCAGCAGCCAAGATGGGGCGACTAACACGCAGTATTTT
- | TRBJ1-1 | - | TRBV5-5 | CASSHRHPGNTEAFF | TGTGCCAGCAGCCACCGTCATCCGGGGAACACTGAAGCTTTCTTT
- | TRBJ2-3 | TRBD2 | TRBV7-2 | CASSLGLAGALSTDTQYF | TGTGCCAGCAGCTTAGGACTAGCGGGGGCGCTTAGCACAGATACGCAGTATTTT
few | TRBJ2-7 | TRBD2 | TRBV5-1 | CASSLGLAGGNLGEQYF | TGCGCCAGCAGCTTGGGACTAGCGGGGGGCAACCTGGGCGAGCAGTACTTC
- | TRBJ1-6 | - | TRBV7-2 | CASSLAGRTSSYNSPLHF | TGTGCCAGCAGCTTAGCGGGGAGAACGAGCTCCTATAATTCACCCCTCCACTTT
- | TRBJ1-4 | - | TRBV20-1 | CSARDRSVRVGTEKLFF | TGCAGTGCTAGAGATCGATCAGTCAGGGTTGGGACTGAAAAACTGTTTTTT
- | TRBJ1-1 | - | TRBV30 | CAWGGLFGTEAFF | TGTGCCTGGGGTGGACTATTCGGCACTGAAGCTTTCTTT
few | TRBJ2-4 | TRBD2 | TRBV5-6 | CASSFPGIPGGNIQYF | TGTGCCAGCAGCTTTCCAGGGATCCCCGGGGGGAACATTCAGTACTTC
few | TRBJ2-7 | - | TRBV20-1 | CSARYGNEQYF | TGCAGTGCTAGATACGGGAATGAGCAGTACTTC
few | TRBJ2-7 | TRBD2 | TRBV7-2 | CASSLRLAGGLGSYEQYF | TGTGCCAGCAGCTTAAGGCTAGCGGGGGGGCTGGGCTCCTACGAGCAGTACTTC